This TCR beta chain was recorded in a study of T-cell memory formation after mild COVID-19. Study at large: TCR clusters were mostly donor specific.

The V gene end was trimmed by 1 base and the J gene end by 5 bases; junction bases not matched to a gene: 12. The CDR3 is 17 residues long. CDR1 is SQVTM, CDR2 ANQGSEA, per germline. Notes on the study in general: Clones contracting day 15 to 85 were balanced CD4/CD8; later expanders leaned CD4+. Among CD4+ contracting clones, most were CM and EM, and CD8+ ones EMRA. Some responding clones appeared in pre-infection memory, suggesting cross-reactive memory joined.

In regard to this clonotype: Its target is unknown.

MiXCR, applied by TCRdb to the 5' RACE reads, yields one record per CDR3 protein. The table records 150,000 to 200,000 distinct CDR3 sequences, 16% of them present only once. Material for sequencing was PBMCs or a T cell subset sorted from them (not recorded which). The receptor was isolated from an adult woman who had mild COVID-19 (a few samples of this study predate the infection). Cell type and time point are not known. V usage is TRBV29-1 and J usage is TRBJ2-3, with 10 bases aligning to TRBD2. The CDR3 DNA is TGCAGCGTTGAAGGACCCCTAACTAGCGGGGTCAGAGATACGCAGTATTTT. Its translation is CSVEGPLTSGVRDTQYF.